Below are 31 T cell receptor beta chains sequenced from a single sample in a study of blood T cells in healthy people across ages. A second PCR, run for about 7 to 11 cycles, used a sample-barcoded 5' primer plus a J-beta primer mix. TCRdb processed the 5' RACE reads anew with MiXCR; each CDR3 protein has one entry. The sample holds about 1.6 million distinct CDR3 sequences, around 35% seen once. Input material: blood. The source is a woman in her twenties or thirties in good health.

This chain uses TRBV6-6 with TRBJ2-7; D is unresolved. The CDR3 contains 13 residues. With 5 bases removed from V and 5 bases from J, the gap between germline ends came to 13 bases. Germline V gives CDR1 MNHNY, CDR2 SVGAGI (reference sequence). The CDR3 nucleotides read TGTGCCAGCAGTCCAGAGAATTGGCACGAGCAGTACTTC. Amino acids: CASSPENWHEQYF.

V is TRBV5-5 and J is TRBJ2-3, with TRBD1 matching 9 bases. V shed 4 bases and J 1 base; nucleotides not matched to a gene: 13. CDR1 SGHKS and CDR2 YYEKEE come from the germline V gene (reference sequence). The CDR3 length is 18 residues. The CDR3 nucleotides read TGTGCCAGCAGCCCCTCGGGACAGGGTTTTGCTGGCACAGATACGCAGTATTTT. The encoded protein is CASSPSGQGFAGTDTQYF.

This clonotype showed up just a few times. This chain connects TRBV9 to TRBJ2-5; D gene unclear. V lost 3 bases and J lost 5, with 17 bases in between. Germline V CDR1 and CDR2: SGDLS, YYNGEE. This CDR3 is 15 amino acids long. This chain's CDR3 is CASSADEGFRETQYF. DNA for the CDR3: TGTGCCAGCAGCGCGGACGAAGGGTTCAGGGAGACCCAGTACTTC.

This clonotype was counted at least ten times. This rearrangement joins TRBV12-3 or TRBV12-4 to TRBJ2-5; D is perhaps TRBD2 (8 bases). This CDR3 has 15 amino acids. V gave up 6 bases and J gave up 5 bases, with 19 bases separating them. CDR3 bases: TGTGCCAGCAGCATCGGACTAGCAGGGGGGGAGACCCAGTACTTC. Translation gives CASSIGLAGGETQYF.

This chain uses TRBV9 with TRBJ2-6; a weak D match, TRBD1 (6 bases). Trimming left V 1 base short and J 0 bases short, with 14 bases between. There are 18 residues in the CDR3. Germline values: CDR1 SGDLS, CDR2 YYNGEE. In nucleotides, the CDR3 is TGTGCCAGCAGCGTATTCGACAGGAGACCCTCTGGGGCCAACGTCCTGACTTTC. Translated: CASSVFDRRPSGANVLTF.

V usage is TRBV10-2 and J usage is TRBJ2-1, with D hard to call. Per germline, CDR1 WSHSY and CDR2 SAAADI. V dropped 6 bases and J dropped 7 bases, with 19 bases sitting between them. The CDR3 consists of 15 residues. Here the CDR3 reads CASRVDASGWNEQFF. CDR3 DNA sequence: TGCGCCAGCAGAGTGGACGCGTCCGGGTGGAATGAGCAGTTCTTC.

The chain joins TRBV11-2 to TRBJ1-1, with 8 bases matching TRBD1. The CDR3 is made up of 13 amino acids. Germline CDR1 and CDR2: SGHAT and FQNNGV. The junction had 11 bases not matched to a gene; V was cut back by 5 bases and J by 12 bases. This CDR3 reads CASSPGTGGKTFF. Here the CDR3 DNA reads TGTGCCAGCAGCCCAGGGACAGGCGGGAAGACTTTCTTT.

This clonotype came up many times. The J gene is TRBJ1-1, the V gene TRBV4-2; the D gene is possibly TRBD1 (5 bases). Per germline, CDR1 LGHNA and CDR2 YNFKEQ. V shed 5 bases and J shed 1 base, with 5 bases lying between them. The CDR3 contains 12 residues. CDR3 loop: CASSGGNTEAFF. CDR3 sequence (DNA): TGTGCCAGCAGCGGGGGGAACACTGAAGCTTTCTTT.

This clonotype turned up a few times. This rearrangement joins TRBV13 to TRBJ2-7; the D is unclear. V lost 4 bases to trimming and J lost 5 bases, with 12 bases between them. The germline V gene encodes CDR1 PRHDT and CDR2 FYEKMQ (reference sequence). The length of the CDR3 is 13 residues. CDR3 region: CASSYRVPNEQYF. CDR3 bases: TGTGCCAGCAGCTACCGCGTCCCGAACGAGCAGTACTTC.

This chain links TRBV5-1 with TRBJ2-3, with 8 bases lining up with TRBD2. V lost 4 bases and J lost 2; bases outside the gene matches: 9. The germline V gene has CDR1 SGHRS and CDR2 YFSETQ. There are 16 residues in the CDR3. As DNA, the CDR3 is TGCGCCAGCAGCGCGGGGGTAGCGGGGACCACAGATACGCAGTATTTT. Translated: CASSAGVAGTTDTQYF.

This clonotype came up a few times. The rearrangement uses TRBV2 and TRBJ2-7, with 9 nucleotides matching TRBD2. The CDR3 sequence is 15 residues long. Germline V gives CDR1 SNHLY, CDR2 FYNNEI. V lost 1 base and J lost 3; bases outside the gene matches: 4. CDR3: CASSEVGAGGYEQYF. The CDR3 region has the DNA TGTGCCAGCAGTGAAGTAGGAGCGGGAGGCTACGAGCAGTACTTC.

In this sample, this clonotype turned up a few times. The chain has TRBV4-1 and TRBJ2-7; D perhaps matches TRBD1 (6 bases). CDR1 is MGHRA, CDR2 YSYEKL, per germline. There are 17 residues in the CDR3. V lost 0 bases and J 1 base, leaving 16 bases between the germline ends. The CDR3 DNA reads TGCGCCAGCAGCCAAGATCCCGACAGGCCCCTGTCCTACGAGCAGTACTTC. Translating gives CASSQDPDRPLSYEQYF.

The CDR3, as DNA: TGCGCCAGCAGCCCGTTCATCCAAGAGACCCAGTACTTC. The encoded protein is CASSPFIQETQYF. The rearrangement joins TRBV5-1 to TRBJ2-5; D gene uncertain. Germline CDR1 is SGHRS and CDR2 is YFSETQ. V was clipped by 4 bases and J by 1 base, with 8 bases between them. The CDR3 contains 13 residues.

This clonotype was picked up one time. The CDR3 DNA is TGTGCCAGCAGCGCGTGGCAGGGGGCCTCCCAAGAGACCCAGTACTTC. Translating it yields CASSAWQGASQETQYF. The rearrangement uses TRBV7-2 and TRBJ2-5; 8 bases agree with TRBD1. The V gene end was trimmed by 5 bases and the J gene end by 1 base; junction bases not matched to a gene: 9. CDR3 length equals 16 residues. The germline V gene encodes CDR1 SGHTA and CDR2 FQGNSA.

The chain has TRBV20-1 and TRBJ2-2; TRBD2 matches 12 bases. Per the germline V gene, CDR1 is DFQATT and CDR2 is SNEGSKA (reference sequence). CDR3 length: 15 amino acids. V gave up 3 bases and J gave up 6 bases; unmatched junction bases: 5. CDR3 in DNA: TGCAGTGCTAGGGCTCGACTAGCGGGGGCCGGGGAGCTGTTTTTT. Protein product: CSARARLAGAGELFF.

This clonotype has just a few counts. The rearrangement joins TRBV27 to TRBJ2-7; no reliable D call. The germline CDR1 and CDR2 sequences are MNHEY and SMNVEV (reference sequence). This CDR3 has 12 residues. V lost 5 bases to trimming and J lost 6 bases, with 11 bases between them. The CDR3 is CASSPIGSEQYF. In nucleotides, the CDR3 is TGTGCCAGCAGTCCTATTGGCTCCGAGCAGTACTTC.

This clonotype came up a few times. This chain joins TRBV7-9 and TRBJ2-5; 7 bases align to TRBD1. The CDR3 length is 15 residues. CDR1 is SEHNR, CDR2 FQNEAQ, per germline (reference sequence). V dropped 3 bases and J dropped 1; count of bases not matched to a gene: 5. CDR3 residues: CASSFGTDFQETQYF. CDR3 in DNA: TGTGCCAGCAGCTTCGGGACAGACTTCCAAGAGACCCAGTACTTC. The full variable domain, completed using reference TRBV7-9 and TRBJ2-5, is DTGVSQNPRHKITKRGQNVTFRCDPISEHNRLYWYRQTLGQGPEFLTYFQNEAQLEKSRLLSDRFSAERPKGSFSTLEIQRTEQGDSAMYLCASSFGTDFQETQYFGPGTRLLVL.

The chain recombines TRBV7-2 with TRBJ2-5; the D call may be TRBD1 or TRBD2 (5 bases each). The CDR3 runs 15 residues. Trimming removed 9 bases at V and 2 bases at J, with 19 bases between. Germline loops: CDR1 SGHTA, CDR2 FQGNSA. Here the CDR3 DNA reads TGTGCCAGTCTACCGGGGACCTGGGTTCAAGAGACCCAGTACTTC. Encoded protein: CASLPGTWVQETQYF.

The chain carries TRBV20-1 and TRBJ2-7; 7 nucleotides line up with TRBD1. The last part of the DNA fits TRBJ2-5 better; the J call may be wrong. CDR3 length: 15 residues. Germline V gene data show CDR1 as DFQATT and CDR2 as SNEGSKA (reference sequence). Here the CDR3 reads CSALKRQGAFETQYF. The DNA for the CDR3 is TGCAGTGCTCTCAAAAGACAGGGTGCGTTCGAGACCCAGTACTTC.

The rearrangement joins TRBV4-1 to TRBJ1-5; D is ambiguous. CDR3 length equals 16 residues. Germline assignment: CDR1 MGHRA and CDR2 YSYEKL. V lost 1 base to trimming and J lost 4 bases, with 14 bases between them. For the CDR3, the DNA is TGCGCCAGCAGCCAAGTTCTGGCGCGGGTTAATCAGCCCCAGCATTTT. It yields the protein CASSQVLARVNQPQHF.

In its sample, this clonotype was seen once. The chain recombines TRBV20-1 with TRBJ2-5; TRBD1 or TRBD2 may be the D gene (5 bases each). The CDR3 is 14 amino acids. Germline loops: CDR1 DFQATT, CDR2 SNEGSKA (reference sequence). With 3 bases removed from V and 4 bases from J, the gap between germline ends came to 15 bases. The CDR3 protein is CSASGTPGRETQYF. In DNA form, the CDR3 reads TGCAGTGCTAGCGGGACCCCCGGTCGAGAGACCCAGTACTTC.

The chain has TRBV10-3 and TRBJ2-1, with unresolved D. This CDR3 region has 14 residues. CDR1 and CDR2 (germline): ENHRY, SYGVKD. V dropped 0 bases and J dropped 6 bases, with 9 bases sitting between them. The CDR3 bases are TGTGCCATCAGTGAGTCCGCAGAGCTCAATGAGCAGTTCTTC. This translates into CAISESAELNEQFF.

Of note for this clonotype: One junction end does not reproduce the germline sequence, and a read error may be involved. The rearrangement joins TRBV4-1 to TRBJ2-2; D gene unclear. This CDR3 is 14 amino acids long. CDR1 is MGHRA, CDR2 YSYEKL, per germline. In nucleotides, the CDR3 is TGCGCCGGCAGCCAAAACCTGTTCGCCGGGGAGCTGTTTTTT. It encodes CAGSQNLFAGELFF.

The CDR3 loop reads CAVLDSAGELFF. The DNA of the CDR3 is TGTGCCGTCTTGGACAGCGCCGGGGAGCTGTTTTTT. The chain recombines TRBV10-3 with TRBJ2-2; TRBD1 is a possible D gene (6 bases). Deletions cut 11 bases from V and 6 bases from J, with 13 bases between. The germline CDR1 and CDR2 sequences are ENHRY and SYGVKD. The CDR3 runs 12 residues.

To note about this clonotype: This may be a read error, as it is one base from a much larger clone. The gene calls are TRBV12-3 or TRBV12-4 and TRBJ2-5, with 8 positions matching TRBD2. J was trimmed by 7 bases and V by 2 bases; bases with no gene match: 9. The CDR3 has 15 amino acids. The CDR3 reads CASSLIAGIPGTQYF. As DNA, the CDR3 is TGTGCCAGCAGTTTAATAGCGGGGATCCCTGGGACCCAGTACTTC.

About this clonotype: Relative to the germline gene, one junction end is altered; a read error may explain this. The V call is TRBV7-2, the J call TRBJ1-2, with D unresolved. CDR1 and CDR2 from the germline V gene are SGHTA and FQGNSA. The CDR3 covers 13 residues. CDR3 sequence (DNA): TGTGCCAGCAGCTTAGGGCAGAACTATGGCCACACCTTC. Translating it yields CASSLGQNYGHTF.

CDR3 region: CASSEDRRVLKRFF. The CDR3 coding sequence is TGTGCCAGCAGCGAGGACCGCAGGGTCCTCAAGCGGTTCTTC. V usage is TRBV11-2 and J usage is TRBJ2-1; a possible D gene is TRBD1 (5 bases). V was pared by 5 bases and J by 15 bases, with 23 bases between. The CDR3 consists of 14 residues. Germline CDR1 and CDR2: SGHAT and FQNNGV.

This chain joins TRBV28 and TRBJ2-7, with 11 bases lining up with TRBD2. The V gene's germline CDR1 is MDHEN and CDR2 SYDVKM. The length of the CDR3 is 18 residues. J was trimmed by 0 bases and V by 6 bases; bases with no gene match: 13. The chain's CDR3 is CASSPSGRPNISSYEQYF. The CDR3 DNA reads as TGTGCCAGCAGCCCTAGCGGGAGGCCAAACATAAGCTCCTACGAGCAGTACTTC.

This chain uses TRBV9 with TRBJ1-2, with 10 bases identical to TRBD1. CDR1 and CDR2 (germline): SGDLS, YYNGEE. Trimming removed 4 bases from V and 4 bases from J; junction bases left unmatched: 10. The CDR3 has 16 residues. The DNA for the CDR3 is TGTGCCAGCAGCCCCGGGACAGGGGAGGGCTTCTATGGCTACACCTTC. It codes for CASSPGTGEGFYGYTF. Drawing the rest from reference TRBV9 and TRBJ1-2, the complete variable domain is DSGVTQTPKHLITATGQRVTLRCSPRSGDLSVYWYQQSLDQGLQFLIQYYNGEERAKGNILERFSAQQFPDLHSELNLSSLELGDSALYFCASSPGTGEGFYGYTFGSGTRLTVV.

The sample holds a few counts of this clonotype. The rearrangement links TRBV20-1 to TRBJ2-7; no firm D call. The CDR3 totals 13 residues. The V end lost 1 base, the J end lost 3 bases, and 10 bases lay between the germline ends. The germline CDR1 and CDR2 sequences are DFQATT and SNEGSKA (reference sequence). The CDR3 region has the DNA TGCAGTGCTAGAGGTACCCTCCGCTACGAGCAGTACTTC. Amino acid sequence: CSARGTLRYEQYF.

The chain uses TRBV9 and TRBJ2-7, with 12 bases matching TRBD2. From germline, CDR1 is SGDLS and CDR2 YYNGEE. V lost 4 bases to trimming and J lost 5 bases; unmatched junction nucleotides: 7. This CDR3 has 15 residues. The CDR3 sequence: CASSQASGRAHEQYF. In DNA, the CDR3 is TGTGCCAGCAGCCAGGCTAGCGGGAGGGCCCACGAGCAGTACTTC.